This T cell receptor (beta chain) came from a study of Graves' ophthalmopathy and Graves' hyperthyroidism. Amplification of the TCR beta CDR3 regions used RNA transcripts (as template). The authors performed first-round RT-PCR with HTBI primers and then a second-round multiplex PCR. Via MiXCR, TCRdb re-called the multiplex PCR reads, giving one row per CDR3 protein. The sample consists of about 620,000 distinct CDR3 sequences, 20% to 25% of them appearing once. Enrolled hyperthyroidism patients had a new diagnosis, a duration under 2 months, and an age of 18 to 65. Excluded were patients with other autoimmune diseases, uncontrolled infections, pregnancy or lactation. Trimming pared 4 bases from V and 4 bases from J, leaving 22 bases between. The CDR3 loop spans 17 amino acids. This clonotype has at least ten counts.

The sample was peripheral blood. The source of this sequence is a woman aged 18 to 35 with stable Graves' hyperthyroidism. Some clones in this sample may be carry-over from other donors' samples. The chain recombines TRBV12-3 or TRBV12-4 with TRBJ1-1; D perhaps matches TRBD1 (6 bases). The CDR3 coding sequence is TGTGCCAGCAGTTCCACCACCCTCTGGACAGTCGGCACTGAAGCTTTCTTT. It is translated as CASSSTTLWTVGTEAFF.